Sequencing of this T cell receptor (beta chain) was carried out in a study of cytotoxic CD8 clonotypes in ibrutinib-treated CLL. Repertoires were generated with immunoSEQ multiplex PCR, while TCRdb's copy carries only in-frame clones and drops some. The data contain approximately 200,000 clones, around 70% of them singletons. V shed 2 bases and J shed 6 bases, with 7 bases lying between them. Germline V CDR1 and CDR2: MNHEY, SMNVEV (reference sequence). The CDR3 sequence is 12 residues long. The TCR was taken from a human donor with chronic lymphocytic leukemia. The source was PBMCs, collected after 24 months of ibrutinib treatment. The chain carries TRBV27 and TRBJ1-2; D is ambiguous. The CDR3 reads CASSLLGHGYTF. The DNA for the CDR3 is TGTGCCAGCAGTTTACTAGGTCATGGCTACACCTTC.